These T cell receptor beta chains were read from a single sample in a study of T cells in Graves' hyperthyroidism and ophthalmopathy. TCRdb re-called the multiplex PCR reads with MiXCR, one entry per CDR3 protein. The repertoire holds roughly 710,000 distinct CDR3 sequences, with approximately 40% as singletons. Material: blood. The receptors here all came from a woman aged 40 to 50 with Graves' hyperthyroidism. CDR3s include the opening cysteine and the closing phenylalanine or tryptophan. The D gene is left open where the match is weak. Some rows have no size entry. The others give once, few or many, or a class for an expanded clone.

J gene	clone size	V gene	D gene	CDR3 protein	CDR3 DNA
TRBJ1-1	many	TRBV11-3	.	CASSLAFSSEAFF	TGTGCCAGCAGCTTAGCCTTCAGCAGTGAAGCTTTCTTT
TRBJ1-1	few	TRBV9	.	CASSVPRSEEWSTEAFF	TGTGCCAGCAGCGTACCACGGAGTGAGGAATGGAGCACTGAAGCTTTCTTT
TRBJ1-1	many	TRBV2	.	CASSTIREGTEAFF	TGTGCCAGCAGTACGATCAGGGAGGGCACTGAAGCTTTCTTT
TRBJ2-7	many	TRBV13	.	CASSLYGYEQYF	TGTGCCAGCAGCTTGTACGGGTACGAGCAGTACTTC
TRBJ2-2	many	TRBV25-1	.	CASSELRYMNTGELFF	TGTGCCAGCAGTGAATTACGTTATATGAACACCGGGGAGCTGTTTTTT
TRBJ2-7	.	TRBV29-1	.	CSVDFWVLLYEQYF	TGCAGCGTTGATTTCTGGGTTCTCTTGTACGAGCAGTACTTC
TRBJ1-1	.	TRBV5-1	.	CASSFGSNTEASF	TGCGCCAGCAGCTTCGGATCGAACACTGAAGCTTCCTTT
TRBJ1-2	many	TRBV19	.	CASSITGYYGYTF	TGTGCCAGTAGTATCACGGGTTACTATGGCTACACCTTC
TRBJ2-2	.	TRBV5-1	TRBD1	CASSSRDRGHGELFF	TGCGCCAGCAGCTCTAGAGACAGGGGGCATGGGGAGCTGTTTTTT
TRBJ2-7	few	TRBV20-1	TRBD2	CSAPVSGRASESEQYF	TGCAGTGCCCCAGTTAGCGGGAGGGCTTCGGAGAGCGAGCAGTACTTC
TRBJ2-2	.	TRBV19	.	CASSRNTETGELFF	TGTGCCAGTAGTAGGAATACAGAGACCGGGGAGCTGTTTTTT
TRBJ1-6	.	TRBV7-9	.	CASSSGTANSPPHF	TGTGCCAGCAGCTCCGGGACGGCAAATTCACCCCCCCACTTT
TRBJ2-7	many	TRBV11-2	.	CASSLSSSREQYF	TGTGCCAGCAGCCTATCCTCTAGTCGCGAGCAGTACTTC